The sequence of this T cell receptor beta chain was determined in a study of beta chain features in type 1 diabetes. CDR3 length: 14 amino acids. The germline V gene encodes CDR1 SGHDN and CDR2 FVKESK. V shed 6 bases, J shed 0 bases, and the junction held 5 bases outside the gene matches. Study-level results: A moderate, significant TCRB CDR3 shortening appeared in type 1 diabetes across four CD4+ subsets.

Since all of the isolated RNA was reverse transcribed, expressed TCRB transcripts were what got sequenced. The study sequenced naive, central memory and regulatory T cell samples to an average of approximately 3.5 million reads. The data were produced by immunoSEQ multiplex PCR, yet TCRdb's version contains in-frame clones alone and is incomplete. The sample lists hundreds of thousands of clones, roughly 15% seen once, with around 0.095% in the top ten. A sort by CD45RO/CCR7/CD25/CD127/CD95/CD27 yielded CD4+ naive, central memory, regulatory and stem cell-like memory cells. Purity above 95% was achieved in all sorted populations. Points on this clone: What it recognizes is unknown.

The clonotype comes from a man aged 18 to 30 in good health. The chain uses TRBV14 and TRBJ2-7; 7 nucleotides match TRBD2. Sequences were obtained from naive CD4+ T cells from blood. The CDR3 nucleotides read TGTGCCAGCAGTCATCTAGCGGTCTCCTACGAGCAGTACTTC. Protein sequence: CASSHLAVSYEQYF.